A single sample is the source of the 32 T cell receptor beta chains below, sequenced in a study of post-analysis software for immune sequencing data. The TCR beta cDNA libraries carried unique molecular identifiers. TCRdb analysed the PCR reads with MiXCR anew, one entry per CDR3 protein. The table includes fewer than 600,000 distinct CDR3 sequences, approximately 45% detected once. These receptors have no identified antigens. Study-wide findings and caveats: Comparison of patients with controls showed five TRBV segments more frequent in patients, TRBV5-6, TRBV5-1 and TRBV20-1 among them.

Sequencing was carried out using blood. These receptors originate from a girl aged 10-17 years with multiple sclerosis.

V gene TRBV29-1 combines with J gene TRBJ2-2, with D possibly called TRBD1 or TRBD2 (5 bases each). The germline CDR1 and CDR2 sequences are SQVTM and ANQGSEA. CDR3 length equals 13 residues. V was trimmed by 6 bases and J by 3 bases, leaving 11 bases between them. CDR3 amino acids: CSVGRAHTGELFF. CDR3 in DNA: TGCAGCGTGGGGCGGGCCCACACCGGGGAGCTGTTTTTT.

The chain joins TRBV12-3 or TRBV12-4 to TRBJ2-4; the D call may be TRBD1 or TRBD2 (5 bases each). The DNA end is more similar to TRBJ2-7, so the J call may be wrong. The CDR3 runs to 12 residues. The CDR3 reads CASSGDRHEQYF. CDR3 nucleotides: TGTGCCAGCAGTGGGGACCGCCACGAGCAGTACTTC.

V is TRBV20-1 and J is TRBJ2-4, with D perhaps matching TRBD2 (6 bases). The length of the CDR3 is 14 residues. The germline V gene has CDR1 DFQATT and CDR2 SNEGSKA (reference sequence). The germline V and J ends were trimmed by 6 bases and 4 bases, with 16 bases remaining between them. CDR3 nucleotide sequence: TGCAGTGCCCGGGCAATGGCGGGGAAAAACATTCAGTACTTC. Protein sequence: CSARAMAGKNIQYF.

The table lists this clonotype with a few counts. The J gene is TRBJ1-2, the V gene TRBV7-2, with 8 bases fitting TRBD1. Losses at the gene ends were 2 bases for V and 7 bases for J; bases not matched to a gene: 6. The CDR3 consists of 14 residues. Germline assignment: CDR1 SGHTA and CDR2 FQGNSA. The CDR3 DNA reads as TGTGCCAGCAGCTTAAAAGGACAGGGAGGTGGCTACACCTTC. Translated: CASSLKGQGGGYTF.

V gene TRBV28 combines with J gene TRBJ2-3; D is possibly TRBD2 (6 bases). The germline CDR1 and CDR2 sequences are MDHEN and SYDVKM. Trimming stripped 6 bases from V and 3 bases from J, with 16 bases between. This CDR3 has 15 residues. The chain's CDR3 is CASSLGLAVTDTQYF. The CDR3 coding sequence is TGTGCCAGCAGCCTTGGATTAGCGGTAACAGATACGCAGTATTTT. The full variable domain, in which reference TRBV28 and TRBJ2-3 provide the parts outside the CDR3, is DVKVTQSSRYLVKRTGEKVFLECVQDMDHENMFWYRQDPGLGLRLIYFSYDVKMKEKGDIPEGYSVSREKKERFSLILESASTNQTSMYLCASSLGLAVTDTQYFGPGTRLTVL.

The V call is TRBV27, the J call TRBJ2-5, with 8 nucleotides matching TRBD2. CDR3 length: 14 residues. Germline CDR1 reads MNHEY; CDR2 reads SMNVEV (reference sequence). Trimming took 5 bases from V and 4 from J; bases not matched to a gene: 6. CDR3 DNA sequence: TGTGCCAGCAGTCTGACTAGCGTCCCAGAGACCCAGTACTTC. This sequence encodes CASSLTSVPETQYF.

This clonotype was picked up one time. This chain links TRBV7-2 with TRBJ1-1; TRBD1 matches 7 bases. The CDR3 contains 12 residues. With 5 bases clipped from V and 7 bases from J, the junction kept 4 bases outside the gene matches. Germline CDR1 SGHTA, CDR2 FQGNSA. The CDR3 coding sequence is TGTGCCAGCAGCGGTGGACAGGTTGAAGCTTTCTTT. This translates into CASSGGQVEAFF. The full variable domain, completed using reference TRBV7-2 and TRBJ1-1, is GAGVSQSPSNKVTEKGKDVELRCDPISGHTALYWYRQSLGQGLEFLIYFQGNSAPDKSGLPSDRFSAERTGGSVSTLTIQRTQQEDSAVYLCASSGGQVEAFFGQGTRLTVV.

This chain connects TRBV7-2 to TRBJ2-5; no definite D call. CDR1 is SGHTA, CDR2 FQGNSA, per germline. The CDR3 contains 13 residues. The germline V and J ends were trimmed by 2 bases and 5 bases, with 9 bases remaining between them. As DNA, the CDR3 is TGTGCCAGCAGCTTACCCGAAAGGGAGACCCAGTACTTC. The encoded protein is CASSLPERETQYF. Looking up the rest from reference TRBV7-2 and TRBJ2-5 gives the full variable domain: GAGVSQSPSNKVTEKGKDVELRCDPISGHTALYWYRQSLGQGLEFLIYFQGNSAPDKSGLPSDRFSAERTGGSVSTLTIQRTQQEDSAVYLCASSLPERETQYFGPGTRLLVL.

The chain carries TRBV7-2 and TRBJ2-4; the D gene is possibly TRBD2 (5 bases). Trimming shortened V by 1 base and J by 5 bases, and 12 bases separated the two germline ends. Germline lookup yields CDR1 SGHTA and CDR2 FQGNSA. CDR3 size: 15 residues. CDR3 residues: CASSLGETLQNIQYF. The CDR3, as DNA: TGTGCCAGCAGCTTAGGGGAGACACTCCAAAACATTCAGTACTTC.

This chain connects TRBV11-3 to TRBJ2-2; D not resolved. The length of the CDR3 is 16 residues. Trimming shortened V by 0 bases and J by 4 bases, and 12 bases separated the two germline ends. Germline V gene lookup returns CDR1 SGHNT and CDR2 YENEEA. This CDR3 is CASSLDRVKSTGELFF. The CDR3 DNA reads as TGTGCCAGCAGCTTAGATCGGGTAAAATCCACCGGGGAGCTGTTTTTT.

The chain recombines TRBV4-1 with TRBJ2-6, with TRBD1 identical over 7 bases. The CDR3 loop spans 17 amino acids. V lost 1 base and J lost 0; bases outside the gene matches: 3. CDR1 MGHRA and CDR2 YSYEKL come from the germline V gene. The CDR3 loop is CASSQGQGDSGANVLTF. In DNA form, the CDR3 reads TGCGCCAGCAGCCAAGGACAGGGCGACTCTGGGGCCAACGTCCTGACTTTC.

The V gene is TRBV28, the J gene TRBJ1-1, with 8 positions matching TRBD1. Germline V gene data show CDR1 as MDHEN and CDR2 as SYDVKM. The CDR3 has 16 amino acids. The V and J ends lost 1 base and 5 bases, in that order; junction bases with no gene match: 9. CDR3 nucleotide sequence: TGTGCCAGCAGTTTATCCCCTGGACAGGGAGGAACTGAAGCTTTCTTT. Its translation is CASSLSPGQGGTEAFF.

Of note for this clonotype: A read error may explain this, as a much larger clone is one base away. The rearrangement joins TRBV20-1 to TRBJ2-3; 7 bases line up with TRBD2. This CDR3 spans 14 amino acids. Germline loops: CDR1 DFQATT, CDR2 SNEGSKA (reference sequence). The CDR3 spells CSAMTSTVADTRYF. The DNA of the CDR3 is TGCAGTGCAATGACTAGCACGGTCGCAGATACGCGGTATTTT.

The V gene is TRBV3-1, the J gene TRBJ2-5, with D unresolved. The DNA matches TRBJ2-7 better at its end, which makes the J call doubtful. The CDR3 has 14 amino acids. Germline CDR1 LGHDT, CDR2 YNNKEL (reference sequence). The CDR3 reads CASSQGNPGREQYF. In DNA form, the CDR3 reads TGTGCCAGCAGCCAAGGCAACCCCGGGCGCGAGCAGTACTTC.

The V call is TRBV7-2, the J call TRBJ1-5; 8 positions match TRBD1. The CDR3 is 13 residues long. V lost 6 bases, J lost 6 bases, and 4 bases stayed unmatched. Germline CDR1 and CDR2: SGHTA and FQGNSA. The CDR3 DNA is TGTGCCAGCAGTGGACAGGGTTCTCAGCCCCAGCATTTT. It translates to CASSGQGSQPQHF.

This clonotype was recorded only once. The rearrangement joins TRBV27 to TRBJ1-2, with D perhaps TRBD1 (5 bases). Germline CDR1 and CDR2: MNHEY and SMNVEV (reference sequence). CDR3 length equals 13 residues. V lost 5 bases, J lost 8 bases, and 15 bases lay in between. CDR3 bases: TGTGCCAGCAGTGCCTCCAGGGTGCACGGCTACACCTTC. This codes for CASSASRVHGYTF.

This clonotype showed up just once. This rearrangement joins TRBV7-9 to TRBJ2-7; 8 bases align to TRBD2. The CDR3 spans 17 residues. Losses at the gene ends were 5 bases for V and 1 base for J; bases not matched to a gene: 13. Germline loops: CDR1 SEHNR, CDR2 FQNEAQ (reference sequence). The DNA of the CDR3 is TGTGCCAGCAGCCCCCAAGCTGCGGGGGGCAGTTCCTACGAGCAGTACTTC. Translating gives CASSPQAAGGSSYEQYF.

This clonotype showed up just a few times. This chain joins TRBV5-1 and TRBJ2-7, with D unresolved. This CDR3 region has 14 residues. Trimming shortened V by 2 bases and J by 3 bases, and 12 bases separated the two germline ends. Germline loops: CDR1 SGHRS, CDR2 YFSETQ. The CDR3 region is CASSFSVVGYEQYF. The CDR3 DNA reads TGCGCCAGCAGCTTCTCAGTGGTCGGCTACGAGCAGTACTTC.

This clonotype has only a few counts. The rearrangement links TRBV7-9 to TRBJ2-5; D possibly corresponds to TRBD1 (6 bases). The CDR3 totals 14 residues. CDR1 and CDR2 from the germline V gene are SEHNR and FQNEAQ (reference sequence). Between the trimmed V and J ends, which lost 7 bases and 3 bases, there was a span of 15 bases. The CDR3 DNA is TGTGCCAGCACCAGCCGGGACAAGAAAGAGACCCAGTACTTC. Residues: CASTSRDKKETQYF.

The J gene is TRBJ2-4, the V gene TRBV6-5, with unresolved D. Germline-derived CDR1 and CDR2 are MNHEY and SVGAGI. The V and J ends lost 6 bases and 0 bases respectively, with 15 bases between them. The CDR3 has 16 amino acids. The CDR3 sequence: CASSLRKTLAKNIQYF. CDR3 bases: TGTGCCAGCAGCCTAAGAAAAACATTAGCCAAAAACATTCAGTACTTC.

The chain joins TRBV12-3 or TRBV12-4 to TRBJ2-5; TRBD2 matches 13 bases. Unmatched junction bases numbered 8, after V lost 7 bases and J lost 3 bases. The CDR3 loop spans 16 amino acids. CDR3 protein: CASTGLAGARKETQYF. In nucleotides, the CDR3 is TGTGCCAGCACCGGACTAGCGGGGGCCCGGAAAGAGACCCAGTACTTC.

This chain joins TRBV20-1 and TRBJ2-1, with D possibly matching TRBD2 (5 bases). Trimming removed 7 bases from V and 1 base from J, with 11 bases in between. This CDR3 region has 13 residues. Germline V gives CDR1 DFQATT, CDR2 SNEGSKA (reference sequence). In DNA, the CDR3 is TGCAGTGGAATGAGCGGATCCTACAATGAGCAGTTCTTC. Translating gives CSGMSGSYNEQFF.

V gene TRBV7-3 combines with J gene TRBJ2-3, with TRBD2 as a possible D gene (6 bases). V was shortened by 5 bases and J by 2 bases, with 14 bases between the two germline ends. The CDR3 extends over 15 amino acids. Germline V gives CDR1 SGHTA, CDR2 FQGTGA. CDR3 bases: TGTGCCAGCAGCCCGCGGGGTAGCGTCACAGATACGCAGTATTTT. Its translation: CASSPRGSVTDTQYF. Drawing the rest from reference TRBV7-3 and TRBJ2-3, the complete variable domain is GAGVSQTPSNKVTEKGKYVELRCDPISGHTALYWYRQSLGQGPEFLIYFQGTGAADDSGLPNDRFFAVRPEGSVSTLKIQRTERGDSAVYLCASSPRGSVTDTQYFGPGTRLTVL.

This clonotype has a handful of counts. This chain links TRBV12-3 or TRBV12-4 with TRBJ1-4; D gene uncertain. Trimming shortened V by 7 bases and J by 3 bases, and 18 bases separated the two germline ends. The CDR3 is 16 amino acids. The CDR3 protein is CASTSAVRGPNEKLFF. The CDR3 DNA reads as TGTGCCAGCACCTCGGCCGTACGGGGTCCTAATGAAAAACTGTTTTTT.

The V call is TRBV4-1, the J call TRBJ2-5, with 7 bases matching TRBD1. The germline CDR1 and CDR2 sequences are MGHRA and YSYEKL. CDR3 size: 14 residues. Trimming cost V 3 bases and J 1 base; bases outside gene matches: 2. CDR3 region: CASSHSGGQETQYF. In DNA form, the CDR3 reads TGCGCCAGCAGCCATTCAGGGGGCCAAGAGACCCAGTACTTC.

The V gene is TRBV5-6, the J gene TRBJ1-2; maybe TRBD1 (5 bases). Per germline, CDR1 SGHDT and CDR2 YYEEEE. The CDR3 loop spans 16 amino acids. The V gene lost 4 bases and the J gene lost 4 bases, with 20 bases spanning the gap. The CDR3 DNA is TGTGCCAGCAGCAAATGGGGACTGACAACGATCTATGGCTACACCTTC. This translates into CASSKWGLTTIYGYTF.

This clonotype has ten or more counts. CDR3 sequence (DNA): TGCGCCAGCAGCCCTCGGACTAGCGGGAGGATCCTAGCCAAAAACATTCAGTACTTC. Amino acids: CASSPRTSGRILAKNIQYF. V usage is TRBV5-1 and J usage is TRBJ2-4, with 14 bases identical to TRBD2. With 4 bases clipped from V and 0 bases from J, the junction kept 9 bases outside the gene matches. CDR3 size: 19 residues. Germline V lookup: CDR1 SGHRS, CDR2 YFSETQ.

V and J are TRBV12-3 or TRBV12-4 and TRBJ1-1, with a tentative D call TRBD1 (5 bases). V was shortened by 9 bases and J by 1 base, with 15 bases between the two germline ends. This CDR3 has 14 residues. In nucleotides, the CDR3 is TGTGCCAGTGGACCGACAGTCCAGAACACTGAAGCTTTCTTT. Translating it yields CASGPTVQNTEAFF.

The rearrangement joins TRBV15 to TRBJ2-7, with 12 positions matching TRBD2. V shed 2 bases and J 3 bases; nucleotides not matched to a gene: 2. Germline V lookup: CDR1 LNHNV, CDR2 YYDKDF (reference sequence). The CDR3 loop spans 15 amino acids. CDR3 nucleotides: TGTGCCACCAGCAGATGGACTAGCGGGAACTACGAGCAGTACTTC. Protein product: CATSRWTSGNYEQYF.

This rearrangement joins TRBV9 to TRBJ2-1; possibly TRBD2 for D (6 bases). The CDR3 spans 15 residues. Germline CDR1 is SGDLS and CDR2 is YYNGEE. V lost 0 bases, J lost 8 bases, and 15 bases lay in between. CDR3 sequence: CASSVGGGTVDEQFF. CDR3 DNA sequence: TGTGCCAGCAGCGTAGGTGGCGGGACGGTTGATGAGCAGTTCTTC.

This chain joins TRBV7-2 and TRBJ2-2; 8 bases are a match to TRBD2. J was trimmed by 5 bases and V by 5 bases; bases with no gene match: 7. From germline, CDR1 is SGHTA and CDR2 FQGNSA. This CDR3 is built from 15 residues. DNA for the CDR3: TGTGCCAGCAGCCCCAGCGGGAGCTGGACCGGGGAGCTGTTTTTT. It is translated as CASSPSGSWTGELFF. Full variable domain (remainder filled in from reference TRBV7-2 and TRBJ2-2): GAGVSQSPSNKVTEKGKDVELRCDPISGHTALYWYRQSLGQGLEFLIYFQGNSAPDKSGLPSDRFSAERTGGSVSTLTIQRTQQEDSAVYLCASSPSGSWTGELFFGEGSRLTVL.

The J gene is TRBJ2-7, the V gene TRBV6-5; TRBD1 is a possible D gene (5 bases). The V gene's germline CDR1 is MNHEY and CDR2 SVGAGI. V was shortened by 7 bases and J by 6 bases, with 25 bases between the two germline ends. CDR3 size: 16 residues. The CDR3, as DNA: TGTGCCAGCACCAAGGGTAACAGGCCTTACCCCTGCGAGCAGTACTTC. It codes for CASTKGNRPYPCEQYF.